Sequencing of this TCR beta chain was carried out in a study of T cell changes during pregnancy in multiple sclerosis. Clones were read by immunoSEQ multiplex PCR, and TCRdb kept only the in-frame ones, dropping some. The sample has about 40,000 clones; 85% to 95% are singletons. V was cut by 4 bases and J by 1 base, with 5 bases left in between. The length of the CDR3 is 12 residues. CDR1 is MNHEY and CDR2 is SMNVEV in the germline V gene (reference sequence). The material was CD8+ T cells from peripheral blood mononuclear cells, obtained in the third trimester of pregnancy. The chain carries TRBV27 and TRBJ2-7; no firm D call. This clonotype was sampled from a female donor with multiple sclerosis, enrolled in a pregnancy study. CDR3 sequence reads: CASSSRSYEQYF. The CDR3 nucleotides read TGTGCCAGCAGTTCCAGATCCTACGAGCAGTACTTC.